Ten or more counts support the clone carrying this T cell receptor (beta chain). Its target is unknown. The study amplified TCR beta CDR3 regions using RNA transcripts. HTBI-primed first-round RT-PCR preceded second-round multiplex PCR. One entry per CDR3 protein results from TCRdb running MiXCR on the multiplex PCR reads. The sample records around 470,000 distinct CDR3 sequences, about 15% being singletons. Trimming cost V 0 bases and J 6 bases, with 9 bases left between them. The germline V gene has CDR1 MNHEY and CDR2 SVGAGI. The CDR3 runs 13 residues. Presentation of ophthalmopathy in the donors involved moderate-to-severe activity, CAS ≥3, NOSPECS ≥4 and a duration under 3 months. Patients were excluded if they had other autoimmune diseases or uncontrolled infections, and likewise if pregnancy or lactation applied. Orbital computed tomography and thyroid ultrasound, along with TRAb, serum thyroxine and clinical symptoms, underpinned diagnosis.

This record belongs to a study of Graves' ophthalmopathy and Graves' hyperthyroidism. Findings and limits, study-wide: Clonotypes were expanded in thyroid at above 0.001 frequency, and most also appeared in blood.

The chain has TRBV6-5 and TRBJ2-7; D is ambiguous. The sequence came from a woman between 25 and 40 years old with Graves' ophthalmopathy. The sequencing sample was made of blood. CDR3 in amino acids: CASSYSSGGEQYF. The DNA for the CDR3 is TGTGCCAGCAGTTACTCGTCCGGCGGCGAGCAGTACTTC.